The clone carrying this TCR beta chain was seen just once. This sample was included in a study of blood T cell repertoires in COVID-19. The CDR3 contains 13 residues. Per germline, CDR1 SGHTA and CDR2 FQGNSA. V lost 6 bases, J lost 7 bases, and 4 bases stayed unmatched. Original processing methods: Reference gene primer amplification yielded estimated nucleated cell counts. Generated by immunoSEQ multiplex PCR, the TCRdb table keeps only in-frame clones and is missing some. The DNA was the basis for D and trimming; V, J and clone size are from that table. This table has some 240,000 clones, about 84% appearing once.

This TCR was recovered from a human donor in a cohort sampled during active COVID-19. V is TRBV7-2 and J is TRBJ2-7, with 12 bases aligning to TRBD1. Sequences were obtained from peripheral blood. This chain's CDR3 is CASRGQGAWEQYF. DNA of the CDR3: TGTGCCAGCAGGGGACAGGGGGCGTGGGAGCAGTACTTC.